The 7 T cell receptor beta chains presented below share a single source sample, sequenced in a study of molecular identifiers for immune sequencing clone quantification listed by TCRdb under 2018. Receptor amplification or capture employed PCR. Sequencing was performed on a NextSeq 500. TCRdb's own reprocessing of the public reads used fastp at Q25 and MiXCR and kept productive beta chains. Each record represents a unique CDR3 protein, reported with the most common genes and DNA among its rows. Here the sample has a few hundred thousand distinct CDR3 sequences; 25% occur a single time. The leading ten clones occupy under 0.8% of the sample. Sequenced material: naive CD8+ T cells from blood, with Jurkat cell RNA spiked in. The intended sense of this specimen's cell subset or site label: FACS-sorted CD8+CD4-CCR7+CD45RA+ naive T cells. These receptors all stem from a human donor in good health. Some libraries in this study had Jurkat cell RNA spiked in.

CDR3 region: CASTLTGGNQPQHF. In DNA form, the CDR3 reads TGTGCCAGTACTTTGACAGGTGGGAATCAGCCCCAGCATTTT. The genes are TRBV19 and TRBJ1-5; tentatively, D is TRBD1 (6 bases). CDR1 is LNHDA, CDR2 SQIVND, per germline (reference sequence). V was clipped by 7 bases and J by 4 bases, with 14 bases between them. This CDR3 is 14 amino acids long.

Ten or more counts support this clonotype. The V and J genes are TRBV6-5 and TRBJ2-3; TRBD2 might be the D (6 bases). V lost 6 bases, J lost 7 bases, and 11 bases lay in between. CDR1 MNHEY and CDR2 SVGAGI come from the germline V gene. The CDR3 consists of 12 residues. CDR3 sequence reads: CASRASEYTQYF. The CDR3 DNA is TGTGCCAGCAGGGCTAGCGAATATACGCAGTATTTT.

This clonotype was seen more than once but under ten times. V is TRBV4-1 and J is TRBJ2-1, with D perhaps matching TRBD1 (6 bases). CDR1 is MGHRA and CDR2 is YSYEKL in the germline V gene. The V and J ends lost 0 bases and 4 bases respectively, with 13 bases between them. CDR3 length: 16 amino acids. CDR3 amino acids: CASSQERQGIYNEQFF. CDR3 bases: TGCGCCAGCAGCCAAGAACGCCAGGGGATATACAATGAGCAGTTCTTC.

This clonotype was seen a few times. This sequence joins TRBV2 and TRBJ1-1; 10 bases align to TRBD1. V was pared by 5 bases and J by 1 base, with 7 bases of the junction left unmatched. The CDR3 is 16 amino acids. The germline V gene encodes CDR1 SNHLY and CDR2 FYNNEI. CDR3: CASSPGTGVRNTEAFF. The CDR3 region has the DNA TGTGCCAGCAGTCCCGGGACAGGGGTCAGGAACACTGAAGCTTTCTTT.

The chain recombines TRBV20-1 with TRBJ2-7; maybe TRBD1 (6 bases). CDR1 and CDR2 (germline): DFQATT, SNEGSKA (reference sequence). The CDR3 is 13 amino acids. Trimming took 6 bases from V and 1 from J, leaving 13 bases between them. Written as DNA, the CDR3 is TGCAGTGCATGGGACACCCCATCCTACGAGCAGTACTTC. It encodes CSAWDTPSYEQYF.

This clonotype has just a few counts. The chain couples TRBV21-1 to TRBJ2-5; the table's D call TRBD1 went unverified against the DNA. TRBV21-1 is a pseudogene segment. The CDR3 is 14 amino acids. Here the CDR3 reads CASLEVGGQETQYF. CDR3 DNA: TGTGCCAGCTTAGAGGTGGGGGGCCAAGAGACCCAGTACTTC.

A note on this clonotype: The junction departs from the called germline gene at one end, perhaps through a read error. The chain couples TRBV9 to TRBJ2-5, with D perhaps matching TRBD2 (6 bases). Germline CDR1 reads SGDLS; CDR2 reads YYNGEE. CDR3 size: 15 residues. The CDR3 here is CASSVGTSYQEPQYF. CDR3 sequence (DNA): TGTGCCAGCAGCGTAGGAACTAGCTATCAAGAGCCCCAGTACTTC.